The present T cell receptor beta chain was sequenced within a study of blood T cell repertoires in COVID-19. Study-level background: Sample material is recorded as cDNA or gDNA derived from T cells, B-cell-depleted T cells, or PBMCs.

Source study methods: Scientists estimated how many nucleated cells there were by amplifying reference gene primers. Libraries were prepared by immunoSEQ multiplex PCR; TCRdb keeps only in-frame clonotypes and omits some of them. That table gives V, J and clone size, and the DNA gave D and trimming. The table lists more than 100,000 clones, roughly 84% of them singletons. Sequenced sample: peripheral blood. This receptor was identified in a man aged 60-69 years with acute or convalescent COVID-19.

The CDR3 here is CASSLRQGPAGGYTF. The CDR3 DNA follows: TGCGCCAGCAGCCTCAGACAGGGACCGGCGGGTGGCTACACCTTC. The chain combines TRBV5-1 with TRBJ1-2; 7 nucleotides line up with TRBD1. With 4 bases clipped from V and 7 bases from J, the junction kept 13 bases outside the gene matches. Germline V CDR1 and CDR2: SGHRS, YFSETQ. CDR3 size: 15 residues.